A single sample is the source of the 9 T cell receptor beta chains below, sequenced in a study of T-cell memory formation after mild COVID-19. One entry per CDR3 protein, called by TCRdb with MiXCR from the 5' RACE reads. The sample holds hundreds of thousands of distinct CDR3 sequences; less than 25% are singletons and the top ten take 7% to 9%. The material sequenced was PBMCs or a T cell subset sorted from them (not recorded which). The receptors derive from an adult woman who had mild COVID-19 (a few samples of this study predate the infection). Cell type and time point are not known.

This clonotype was observed many times. The chain recombines TRBV20-1 with TRBJ1-2, with D perhaps TRBD1 (5 bases). Germline CDR1 reads DFQATT; CDR2 reads SNEGSKA (reference sequence). The CDR3 extends over 11 amino acids. Trimming cost V 8 bases and J 2 bases, with 9 bases left between them. The CDR3 DNA sequence: TGCAGTACAGGAGAAAACTATGGCTACACCTTC. It specifies CSTGENYGYTF.

V is TRBV29-1 and J is TRBJ2-1, with D unresolved. CDR1 and CDR2 (germline): SQVTM, ANQGSEA. There are 13 residues in the CDR3. V was trimmed by 6 bases and J by 5 bases, leaving 14 bases between them. The CDR3 loop reads CSVKGPYDNEQFF. The CDR3 bases are TGCAGCGTAAAAGGACCCTACGACAATGAGCAGTTCTTC.

This clonotype has just a few counts. The chain employs TRBV6-2 or TRBV6-3 and TRBJ2-7; no definite D call. Trimming pared 6 bases from V and 2 bases from J, leaving 14 bases between. CDR1 and CDR2 from the germline V gene are MNHEY and SVGEGT. CDR3 length: 14 residues. The CDR3 sequence is CASSHSGSTYEQYF. CDR3 DNA sequence: TGTGCCAGCAGCCACTCCGGGTCTACCTACGAGCAGTACTTC.

The chain couples TRBV7-8 to TRBJ2-3, with 9 nucleotides matching TRBD2. The CDR3 runs 17 residues. CDR1 and CDR2 (germline): SGHVS, FQNEAQ. With 1 base clipped from V and 4 bases from J, the junction kept 9 bases outside the gene matches. The chain's CDR3 is CASSLGGGGRAPDTQYF. The CDR3 nucleotides read TGTGCCAGCAGCTTAGGCGGTGGCGGGAGGGCCCCAGATACGCAGTATTTT.

This clonotype was seen a handful of times. The J gene is TRBJ1-1, the V gene TRBV14; D unclear. CDR1 and CDR2 from the germline V gene are SGHDN and FVKESK. The CDR3 length is 12 residues. The V gene lost 0 bases and the J gene lost 11 bases, with 10 bases spanning the gap. This CDR3 is CASSQDRVGAFF. The CDR3 coding sequence is TGTGCCAGCAGCCAAGATAGGGTTGGGGCTTTCTTT.

This clonotype has more than one count but fewer than ten. The chain recombines TRBV5-4 with TRBJ2-4; 8 bases align to TRBD1. The trim removed 4 bases at V and 7 bases at J, leaving 7 bases unmatched. The CDR3 contains 14 residues. Germline CDR1 SGHNT, CDR2 YYREEE (reference sequence). Here the CDR3 reads CASSNGQGDNIQYF. The CDR3 bases are TGTGCCAGCAGCAACGGACAGGGAGATAACATTCAGTACTTC.

Only a few counts were recorded for this clonotype. J is TRBJ2-1 and V is TRBV7-9; D is tentatively TRBD1 or TRBD2 (6 bases each). V dropped 10 bases and J dropped 0 bases, with 13 bases sitting between them. There are 14 residues in the CDR3. Germline V lookup: CDR1 SEHNR, CDR2 FQNEAQ (reference sequence). The CDR3 DNA sequence: TGTGCCACCCCGGGGGCAAGCTCCTACAATGAGCAGTTCTTC. This gives the protein CATPGASSYNEQFF.

The V and J genes are TRBV4-1 and TRBJ2-7; no reliable D call. The CDR3 totals 14 residues. With 4 bases removed from V and 2 bases from J, the gap between germline ends came to 12 bases. Germline loops: CDR1 MGHRA, CDR2 YSYEKL. The CDR3 region is CASSRSTVTYEQYF. The CDR3 coding sequence is TGCGCCAGCAGCCGATCGACGGTTACCTACGAGCAGTACTTC.

This clonotype was counted only a few times. The chain is built from TRBV6-1 and TRBJ2-2; D unclear. This CDR3 spans 19 amino acids. Germline CDR1 reads MNHNS; CDR2 reads SASEGT. The V gene lost 2 bases and the J gene lost 0 bases, with 19 bases spanning the gap. The CDR3 DNA reads TGTGCCAGCAGTGAATTCGTGACCCCGCGCCCTACGAACACCGGGGAGCTGTTTTTT. As protein: CASSEFVTPRPTNTGELFF.